Presented here are 8 T cell receptor beta chains from one specimen sequenced in a study of blood T cells in healthy people across ages. Then a second PCR, running roughly 7 to 11 cycles, was carried out with a sample-barcoded 5' primer and a J-beta primer mix. TCRdb analysed the 5' RACE reads with MiXCR anew, one entry per CDR3 protein. Of fewer than 1.5 million distinct CDR3 sequences detected, 40% to 50% appear once; the ten largest clones hold 6.5% to 10%. Sequencing was performed on blood. The receptors derive from a woman aged 18-29 years in good health.

This clonotype showed up just a few times. The rearrangement joins TRBV29-1 to TRBJ1-2; 12 bases agree with TRBD1. CDR3 length: 17 amino acids. V shed 5 bases, J shed 4 bases, and the junction held 14 bases outside the gene matches. Per germline, CDR1 SQVTM and CDR2 ANQGSEA. The chain's CDR3 is CSVRPGTGGVRGYGYTF. The CDR3 region has the DNA TGCAGCGTTCGCCCCGGGACAGGGGGCGTCCGAGGCTATGGCTACACCTTC.

The gene calls are TRBV5-1 and TRBJ2-7; 12 nucleotides match TRBD1. The junction had 5 bases not matched to a gene; V was cut back by 5 bases and J by 5 bases. Germline CDR1 SGHRS, CDR2 YFSETQ. CDR3 size: 14 residues. This CDR3 is CASRSGTGGNEQYF. CDR3 coding DNA: TGCGCCAGCAGAAGCGGGACAGGGGGCAACGAGCAGTACTTC. The full variable domain, with the rest looked up from reference TRBV5-1 and TRBJ2-7, is KAGVTQTPRYLIKTRGQQVTLSCSPISGHRSVSWYQQTPGQGLQFLFEYFSETQRNKGNFPGRFSGRQFSNSRSEMNVSTLELGDSALYLCASRSGTGGNEQYFGPGTRLTVT.

This clonotype was observed a handful of times. CDR3 bases: TGTGCCAGCCGACCTCTCCTACTCCAGGGACCCTCAACCAAAAACATTCAGTACTTC. This sequence encodes CASRPLLLQGPSTKNIQYF. V gene TRBV2 combines with J gene TRBJ2-4; D might be TRBD1 or TRBD2, each matching 5 bases. Germline V gene sequence: CDR1 SNHLY, CDR2 FYNNEI. CDR3 length equals 19 residues. Trimming stripped 8 bases from V and 2 bases from J, with 28 bases between.

J is TRBJ2-7 and V is TRBV20-1; D possibly corresponds to TRBD2 (5 bases). V lost 1 base and J 4 bases, leaving 14 bases between the germline ends. The length of the CDR3 is 14 residues. Germline CDR1 is DFQATT and CDR2 is SNEGSKA (reference sequence). The CDR3 nucleotides are TGCAGTGCTAGAGCCCTAGCTGGAGGTTACGAGCAGTACTTC. It is translated as CSARALAGGYEQYF.

The J gene is TRBJ2-1, the V gene TRBV4-1; possible D gene TRBD2, 5 bases. The CDR3 sequence is 18 residues long. Germline CDR1 reads MGHRA; CDR2 reads YSYEKL. Trimming pared 1 base from V and 4 bases from J, leaving 20 bases between. The CDR3 here is CASSQGPLGANLYNEQFF. In nucleotides, the CDR3 is TGCGCCAGCAGCCAAGGCCCCTTGGGAGCGAACCTGTACAATGAGCAGTTCTTC.

The rearrangement links TRBV20-1 to TRBJ2-1; D may be TRBD2 (6 bases). V lost 0 bases to trimming and J lost 4 bases, with 13 bases between them. Germline V CDR1 and CDR2: DFQATT, SNEGSKA (reference sequence). This CDR3 region has 15 residues. The CDR3 region is CSARDGSGEYNEQFF. In DNA form, the CDR3 reads TGCAGTGCTAGAGATGGGTCGGGGGAGTACAATGAGCAGTTCTTC.

This clonotype was recorded only once. The V call is TRBV29-1, the J call TRBJ2-7; 7 bases line up with TRBD1. Per germline, CDR1 SQVTM and CDR2 ANQGSEA. This CDR3 region has 14 residues. V trimming: 8 bases; J trimming: 7 bases; junction bases outside the gene matches: 17. The CDR3 region has the DNA TGCAGCACCATCGGACCTTCCCCAGGGGGAGAGCAGTACTTC. The encoded protein is CSTIGPSPGGEQYF.

This clonotype was seen repeatedly, ten times or more. V and J are TRBV29-1 and TRBJ2-7; unclear D gene. V gave up 4 bases and J gave up 0 bases, with 7 bases separating them. The CDR3 covers 12 residues. The germline CDR1 and CDR2 sequences are SQVTM and ANQGSEA. The CDR3 protein is CSVGEGSYEQYF. DNA of the CDR3: TGCAGCGTTGGGGAAGGCTCCTACGAGCAGTACTTC.